Following are 30 T cell receptor beta chains from one sample sequenced in a study of blood T cells in healthy people across ages. Then a second PCR, running roughly 6 to 11 cycles, was carried out with a sample-barcoded 5' primer and a J-beta primer mix. A single record per CDR3 protein comes from TCRdb applying MiXCR to the 5' RACE reads. Here the sample spans 650,000 or so distinct CDR3 sequences, 52% being singletons. The sequencing input was blood. All receptors derive from a woman aged 80 or over in good health.

With regard to this clonotype: This could be a read error, since a much larger clone is one nucleotide away. This chain connects TRBV10-3 to TRBJ2-6; D uncertain. Trimming shortened V by 8 bases and J by 1 base, and 6 bases separated the two germline ends. The germline V gene encodes CDR1 ENHRY and CDR2 SYGVKD. The CDR3 consists of 13 residues. DNA of the CDR3: TGTGCCATCGTGGGGTCTGGGGCCAACGTCCTGACTTTC. It specifies CAIVGSGANVLTF.

Concerning this clonotype: One base away lies a much larger clone, so this may be a sequencing read error. The V gene is TRBV12-3 or TRBV12-4, the J gene TRBJ2-3; TRBD2 might be the D (7 bases). The CDR3 covers 16 residues. V lost 5 bases and J 2 bases, leaving 17 bases between the germline ends. The CDR3 region is CASSLQGGDNTDTQYF. The DNA of the CDR3 is TGTGCCAGCAGTCTACAGGGAGGGGACAACACAGATACGCAGTATTTT.

This clonotype has a single count. The chain joins TRBV14 to TRBJ2-1; D is possibly TRBD1 (5 bases). There are 14 residues in the CDR3. Germline V gene sequence: CDR1 SGHDN, CDR2 FVKESK. The V gene lost 0 bases and the J gene lost 9 bases, with 12 bases spanning the gap. The CDR3 reads CASSQDHGQGEQFF. The CDR3, as DNA: TGTGCCAGCAGCCAAGATCATGGGCAGGGTGAGCAGTTCTTC.

The CDR3 DNA reads TGTGCCAGCAGCATCCGGCAGCCCTACGAGCAGTACTTC. Encoded protein: CASSIRQPYEQYF. This sequence joins TRBV7-2 and TRBJ2-4; no definite D call. Near its end, the DNA agrees better with TRBJ2-7, so the J call may be wrong. The CDR3 has 13 amino acids. CDR1 is SGHTA, CDR2 FQGNSA, per germline.

The J gene is TRBJ2-7, the V gene TRBV28, with 8 bases matching TRBD1. Unmatched junction bases numbered 0, after V lost 4 bases and J lost 7 bases. The CDR3 covers 11 residues. The germline V gene has CDR1 MDHEN and CDR2 SYDVKM. In DNA form, the CDR3 reads TGTGCCAGCAGTTGGACAGGGGAGCAGTACTTC. Translation: CASSWTGEQYF.

This clonotype was recorded a few times. The chain employs TRBV12-3 or TRBV12-4 and TRBJ1-2; D uncertain. Trimming removed 7 bases at V and 4 bases at J, with 13 bases between. The CDR3 is 13 amino acids. This CDR3 reads CASTKWAFYGYTF. CDR3 DNA sequence: TGTGCCAGCACCAAATGGGCCTTCTATGGCTACACCTTC.

The V and J genes are TRBV5-6 and TRBJ2-3; D might be TRBD1 (5 bases). Trimming took off 2 bases at V and 2 bases at J, with 15 bases between the two ends. Germline V gives CDR1 SGHDT, CDR2 YYEEEE. This CDR3 spans 16 amino acids. The CDR3 bases are TGTGCCAGCAGCTTACCGACAGACAGTCCCACAGATACGCAGTATTTT. Amino acids: CASSLPTDSPTDTQYF.

J is TRBJ2-1 and V is TRBV7-2; D is tentatively TRBD1 or TRBD2 (5 bases each). Germline loops: CDR1 SGHTA, CDR2 FQGNSA. The CDR3 runs to 17 residues. V lost 3 bases and J 3 bases, leaving 18 bases between the germline ends. CDR3 region: CASSFLPGRGIYNEQFF. In DNA, the CDR3 is TGTGCCAGCAGCTTTCTACCGGGACGGGGAATCTACAATGAGCAGTTCTTC.

In regard to this clonotype: A read error is possible here, since a much larger clone lies one base away. This chain links TRBV6-2 or TRBV6-3 with TRBJ2-7; 14 bases are a match to TRBD2. Germline CDR1 is MNHEY and CDR2 is SVGEGT. The CDR3 runs to 14 residues. CDR3 protein: CACSHGLAGGTQYF. For the CDR3, the DNA is TGTGCCTGCAGTCATGGACTAGCGGGAGGCACGCAGTACTTC.

This clonotype was detected ten times or more. The CDR3 is CASSQGDGRVAFF. CDR3 bases: TGTGCCAGCAGCCAAGGGGACGGACGGGTCGCTTTCTTT. The chain links TRBV14 to TRBJ1-1; D might be TRBD1 (5 bases). Germline V gene lookup returns CDR1 SGHDN and CDR2 FVKESK. V gave up 1 base and J gave up 11 bases, with 14 bases separating them. The CDR3 is 13 amino acids.

V and J are TRBV24-1 and TRBJ2-1; TRBD1 aligns across 8 bases. CDR1 KGHDR and CDR2 SFDVKD come from the germline V gene. V shed 10 bases and J 4 bases; nucleotides not matched to a gene: 8. CDR3 length: 14 residues. The CDR3 loop reads CATQGAPPYNEQFF. The CDR3 region has the DNA TGTGCCACTCAGGGGGCTCCCCCTTACAATGAGCAGTTCTTC.

Details on this clonotype: A much bigger clone sits one base away, suggesting this may be a read error. The rearrangement joins TRBV27 to TRBJ2-1; D remains ambiguous. Germline V gene sequence: CDR1 MNHEY, CDR2 SMNVEV (reference sequence). CDR3 length: 14 amino acids. Trimming took 4 bases from V and 10 from J, leaving 17 bases between them. The DNA of the CDR3 is TGTGCCAGCAGTTCTCGGGCTTCAGCCTACGAGCAGTTCTTC. Translating it yields CASSSRASAYEQFF.

On this clonotype: With a much larger clone just one base away, this may be a read error. The CDR3 protein is CASSRPSGAYNEQYF. The CDR3 nucleotides read TGTGCCAGCAGCCGCCCTAGCGGAGCCTACAATGAGCAGTACTTC. V gene TRBV28 combines with J gene TRBJ2-1; 7 bases are a match to TRBD2. TRBJ2-7 explains the end of the DNA better; the J call may be wrong. Germline V lookup: CDR1 MDHEN, CDR2 SYDVKM. CDR3 size: 15 residues.

The chain carries TRBV15 and TRBJ2-1; D is perhaps TRBD1 or TRBD2 (6 bases each). V was cut by 1 base and J by 0 bases, with 13 bases left in between. Germline CDR1 is LNHNV and CDR2 is YYDKDF (reference sequence). CDR3 size: 17 residues. The CDR3 protein is CATSRGGAGASYNEQFF. The CDR3, as DNA: TGTGCCACCAGCAGAGGGGGGGCAGGGGCCTCCTACAATGAGCAGTTCTTC. The variable domain in full, completed from reference TRBV15 and TRBJ2-1, reads DAMVIQNPRYQVTQFGKPVTLSCSQTLNHNVMYWYQQKSSQAPKLLFHYYDKDFNNEADTPDNFQSRRPNTSFCFLDIRSPGLGDTAMYLCATSRGGAGASYNEQFFGPGTRLTVL.

This clonotype was found a few times. V and J are TRBV7-9 and TRBJ1-1; D possibly corresponds to TRBD1 (6 bases). V was trimmed by 4 bases and J by 10 bases, leaving 19 bases between them. The CDR3 has 14 amino acids. Per germline, CDR1 SEHNR and CDR2 FQNEAQ (reference sequence). Here the CDR3 reads CASSSPGSGGSAFF. CDR3 DNA: TGTGCCAGCAGCTCCCCCGGGTCGGGGGGCTCAGCTTTCTTT.

This CDR3 is CASSQRRTGHTNEQYF. The CDR3 DNA reads TGTGCCAGCAGCCAAAGGCGGACAGGGCATACCAATGAGCAGTACTTC. J is TRBJ2-5 and V is TRBV3-1; 8 positions match TRBD1. Germline assignment: CDR1 LGHDT and CDR2 YNNKEL (reference sequence). Trimming took 2 bases from V and 11 from J; bases not matched to a gene: 16. The CDR3 has 16 amino acids.

A word on this clonotype: A much larger clone differs by one base, so this may be a read error. V and J are TRBV12-3 or TRBV12-4 and TRBJ2-7; perhaps D is TRBD1 or TRBD2 (5 bases each). Deletions cut 2 bases from V and 12 bases from J, with 17 bases between. The CDR3 loop spans 13 amino acids. The CDR3 spells CASSLMRGETRYF. CDR3 bases: TGTGCCAGCAGTTTAATGAGGGGAGAGACCCGGTACTTC.

Remarks on this clonotype: It may be a read error: a sequence one base away is much more abundant. J is TRBJ2-1 and V is TRBV27; D unresolved. The length of the CDR3 is 12 residues. The V gene lost 11 bases and the J gene lost 7 bases, with 15 bases spanning the gap. CDR1 and CDR2 (germline): MNHEY, SMNVEV (reference sequence). The chain's CDR3 is CAGVGNWNEQFF. CDR3 bases: TGTGCCGGCGTGGGGAATTGGAATGAGCAGTTCTTC.

The chain combines TRBV7-2 with TRBJ1-2; TRBD1 agrees at 9 bases. Germline assignment: CDR1 SGHTA and CDR2 FQGNSA. V lost 3 bases, J lost 8 bases, and 10 bases stayed unmatched. The CDR3 has 15 amino acids. CDR3 protein: CASSFPDRGGRGYTF. The CDR3, as DNA: TGTGCCAGCAGCTTTCCAGACAGGGGGGGAAGAGGCTACACCTTC. Filled out from reference TRBV7-2 and TRBJ1-2, the complete variable domain reads GAGVSQSPSNKVTEKGKDVELRCDPISGHTALYWYRQSLGQGLEFLIYFQGNSAPDKSGLPSDRFSAERTGGSVSTLTIQRTQQEDSAVYLCASSFPDRGGRGYTFGSGTRLTVV.

In the case of this clonotype: This could be a read error, since a much larger clone is one nucleotide away. The CDR3: CASSQGRLKGTQYF. The CDR3 coding sequence is TGCGCCAGCAGCCAAGGGCGACTGAAAGGGACCCAGTACTTC. This chain joins TRBV4-1 and TRBJ2-5, with no clear D. Deletions cut 1 base from V and 7 bases from J, with 13 bases between. The germline CDR1 and CDR2 sequences are MGHRA and YSYEKL. The CDR3 length is 14 residues.

This clonotype was detected ten times or more. This rearrangement joins TRBV7-2 to TRBJ2-5; D ambiguous. The CDR3 totals 14 residues. The V gene lost 2 bases and the J gene lost 3 bases, with 10 bases spanning the gap. Germline CDR1 reads SGHTA; CDR2 reads FQGNSA. The CDR3 loop is CASSLLTGEETQYF. The CDR3 bases are TGTGCCAGCAGCTTACTGACTGGTGAAGAGACCCAGTACTTC.

The gene calls are TRBV13 and TRBJ2-4; a possible D gene is TRBD2 (5 bases). The DNA end favors TRBJ2-7, so the J call may be wrong. Germline V CDR1 and CDR2: PRHDT, FYEKMQ (reference sequence). The CDR3 has 15 amino acids. CDR3 region: CASSQWTRIGYEQYF. Here the CDR3 DNA reads TGTGCCAGCAGCCAATGGACTCGGATAGGCTACGAGCAGTACTTC.

On this clonotype: Since a much larger clone is just one base distant, this may be a read error. V is TRBV12-3 or TRBV12-4 and J is TRBJ2-3, with unresolved D. V was cut by 4 bases and J by 6 bases, with 11 bases left in between. The CDR3 length is 13 residues. The chain's CDR3 is CASSCNQADTQYF. DNA for the CDR3: TGTGCCAGCAGTTGTAATCAGGCCGATACGCAGTATTTT.

This clonotype was seen a few times. The rearrangement links TRBV10-3 to TRBJ2-6; maybe TRBD2 (6 bases). The CDR3 extends over 16 amino acids. Germline CDR1 reads ENHRY; CDR2 reads SYGVKD. The V end was cut by 4 bases, the J end by 1 base, with 11 bases between. CDR3 protein: CAISVSGGSGANVLTF. DNA of the CDR3: TGTGCCATCAGTGTCAGTGGGGGGTCTGGGGCCAACGTCCTGACTTTC.

The rearrangement uses TRBV27 and TRBJ1-5; no firm D call. V lost 5 bases to trimming and J lost 0 bases, with 8 bases between them. The germline gives CDR1 MNHEY, CDR2 SMNVEV (reference sequence). The CDR3 has 14 residues. The DNA of the CDR3 is TGTGCCAGCAGTGGAGTCGCTAGCAATCAGCCCCAGCATTTT. Residues: CASSGVASNQPQHF.

This clonotype came up once. The V call is TRBV3-1, the J call TRBJ2-2; 7 nucleotides line up with TRBD1. Germline-derived CDR1 and CDR2 are LGHDT and YNNKEL (reference sequence). The J segment lost 9 bases and the V segment lost 0 bases, leaving 7 bases of the junction unmatched. The CDR3 extends over 15 amino acids. CDR3 sequence (DNA): TGTGCCAGCAGCCAAGACGGGACAGTGGTGTGGGAGCTGTTTTTT. Amino acids: CASSQDGTVVWELFF. The full variable domain, in which reference TRBV3-1 and TRBJ2-2 provide the parts outside the CDR3, is DTAVSQTPKYLVTQMGNDKSIKCEQNLGHDTMYWYKQDSKKFLKIMFSYNNKELIINETVPNRFSPKSPDKAHLNLHINSLELGDSAVYFCASSQDGTVVWELFFGEGSRLTVL.

V gene TRBV20-1 combines with J gene TRBJ1-2, with D uncertain. The CDR3 consists of 12 residues. From germline, CDR1 is DFQATT and CDR2 SNEGSKA (reference sequence). V lost 6 bases to trimming and J lost 4 bases, with 12 bases between them. CDR3 loop: CSARAEGYGYTF. The CDR3 DNA sequence: TGCAGTGCAAGGGCGGAGGGCTATGGCTACACCTTC.

This clonotype was picked up many times. The gene calls are TRBV12-3 or TRBV12-4 and TRBJ1-1; D gene uncertain. The CDR3 spans 12 residues. V was clipped by 2 bases and J by 3 bases, with 4 bases between them. The CDR3 reads CASSLWDTEAFF. In DNA, the CDR3 is TGTGCCAGCAGTTTATGGGACACTGAAGCTTTCTTT.

Notes on this clonotype: Germline is not matched at one junction end, which may reflect a read error. The chain employs TRBV29-1 and TRBJ2-3, with D possibly TRBD2 on 6 matching bases. Germline lookup yields CDR1 SQVTM and CDR2 ANQGSEA. The CDR3 covers 13 residues. In DNA form, the CDR3 reads TGCAGCGTTGTTCGGGGGAGCACAGATATGCAGTATTTT. Encoded protein: CSVVRGSTDMQYF.

The rearrangement links TRBV20-1 to TRBJ2-7; 7 bases match TRBD2. Germline CDR1 and CDR2: DFQATT and SNEGSKA (reference sequence). Trimming at V came to 5 bases and at J to 4 bases, leaving 2 bases not matched to a gene. The CDR3 has 11 amino acids. CDR3 nucleotides: TGCAGTGCTGGGGGAGGGTACGAGCAGTACTTC. Protein product: CSAGGGYEQYF.